This T cell receptor (beta chain) was observed in a study of blood T cell repertoires in COVID-19. Study overall: Collection of acute and convalescent COVID-19 samples took place in the United States, Italy and Spain. T cells, B-cell-depleted T cells, or PBMCs provided the cDNA or gDNA that served as material.

The ends were cut back, 6 bases at V and 1 base at J, with 16 bases in the middle. Germline V lookup: CDR1 SGHAT, CDR2 FQNNGV. CDR3 length equals 16 residues. Profiling relied on immunoSEQ multiplex PCR, and the TCRdb table lists in-frame clones only, not all of them. The table records 15,000 or so clones, roughly 92% of them present only once. The rearrangement joins TRBV11-2 to TRBJ2-1, with D perhaps TRBD2 (6 bases). The source of this sequence is a human donor with active COVID-19. The donor label of this sample is uncertain. The sequenced sample consisted of peripheral blood. The CDR3 loop is CASSTYRGSSYNEQFF. Here the CDR3 DNA reads TGTGCCAGCAGTACGTACCGGGGGTCATCCTACAATGAGCAGTTCTTC.